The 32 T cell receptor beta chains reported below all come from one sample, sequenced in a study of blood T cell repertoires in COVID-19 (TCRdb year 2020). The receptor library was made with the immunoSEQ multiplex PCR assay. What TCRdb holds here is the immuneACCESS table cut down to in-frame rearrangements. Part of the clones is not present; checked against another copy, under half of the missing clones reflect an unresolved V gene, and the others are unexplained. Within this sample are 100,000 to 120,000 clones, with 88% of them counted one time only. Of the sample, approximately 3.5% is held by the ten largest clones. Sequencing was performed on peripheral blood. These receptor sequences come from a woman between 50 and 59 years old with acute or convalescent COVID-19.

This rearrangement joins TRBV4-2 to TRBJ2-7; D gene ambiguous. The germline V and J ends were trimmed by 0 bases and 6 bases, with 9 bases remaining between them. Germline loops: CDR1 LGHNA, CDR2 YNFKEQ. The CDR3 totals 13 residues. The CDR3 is CASSQDLSLEQYF. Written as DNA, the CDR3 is TGTGCCAGCAGCCAAGATCTGTCTCTCGAGCAGTACTTC.

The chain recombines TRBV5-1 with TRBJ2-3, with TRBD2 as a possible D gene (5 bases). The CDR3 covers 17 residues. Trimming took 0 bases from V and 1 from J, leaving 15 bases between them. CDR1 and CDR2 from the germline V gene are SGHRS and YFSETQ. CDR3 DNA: TGCGCCAGCAGCTTGGGGGAGCAGCCTACCCGCACAGATACGCAGTATTTT. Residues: CASSLGEQPTRTDTQYF.

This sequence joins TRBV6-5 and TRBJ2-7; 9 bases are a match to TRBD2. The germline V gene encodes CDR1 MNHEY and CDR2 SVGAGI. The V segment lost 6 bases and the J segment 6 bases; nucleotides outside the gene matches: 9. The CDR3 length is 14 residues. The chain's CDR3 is CASSRGRALSEQYF. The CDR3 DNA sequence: TGTGCCAGCAGCCGCGGGAGGGCCCTTTCCGAGCAGTACTTC.

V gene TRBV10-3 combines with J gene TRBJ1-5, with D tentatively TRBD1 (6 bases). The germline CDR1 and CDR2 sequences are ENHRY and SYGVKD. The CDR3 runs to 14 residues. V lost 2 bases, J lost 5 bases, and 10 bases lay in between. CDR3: CAISEAGEHQPQHF. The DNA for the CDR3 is TGTGCCATCAGTGAGGCAGGGGAGCATCAGCCCCAGCATTTT.

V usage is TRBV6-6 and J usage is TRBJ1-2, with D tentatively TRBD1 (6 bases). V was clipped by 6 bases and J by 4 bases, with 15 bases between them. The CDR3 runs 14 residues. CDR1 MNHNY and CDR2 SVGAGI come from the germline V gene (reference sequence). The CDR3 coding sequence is TGTGCCAGCAGCACCGACAGGCCCCTCTATGGCTACACCTTC. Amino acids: CASSTDRPLYGYTF.

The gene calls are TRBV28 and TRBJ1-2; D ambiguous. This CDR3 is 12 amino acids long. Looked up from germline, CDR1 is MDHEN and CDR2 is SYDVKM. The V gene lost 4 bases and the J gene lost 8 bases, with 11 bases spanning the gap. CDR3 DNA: TGTGCCAGCAGTTCTCATCCGGGAGGCTACACCTTC. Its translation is CASSSHPGGYTF.

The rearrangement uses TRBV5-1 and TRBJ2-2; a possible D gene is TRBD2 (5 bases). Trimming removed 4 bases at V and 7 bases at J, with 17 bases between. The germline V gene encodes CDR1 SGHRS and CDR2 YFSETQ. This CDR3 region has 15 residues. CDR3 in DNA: TGCGCCAGCAGCCCCAGGTGGGAGAGTGGCGGGGAGCTGTTTTTT. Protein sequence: CASSPRWESGGELFF.

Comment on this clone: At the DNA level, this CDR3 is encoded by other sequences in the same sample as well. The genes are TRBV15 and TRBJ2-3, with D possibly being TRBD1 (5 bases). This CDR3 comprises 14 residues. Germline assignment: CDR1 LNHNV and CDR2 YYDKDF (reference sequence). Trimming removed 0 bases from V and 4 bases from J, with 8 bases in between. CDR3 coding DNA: TGTGCCACCAGCAGAGATAGGGGTCCAGATACGCAGTATTTT. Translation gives CATSRDRGPDTQYF.

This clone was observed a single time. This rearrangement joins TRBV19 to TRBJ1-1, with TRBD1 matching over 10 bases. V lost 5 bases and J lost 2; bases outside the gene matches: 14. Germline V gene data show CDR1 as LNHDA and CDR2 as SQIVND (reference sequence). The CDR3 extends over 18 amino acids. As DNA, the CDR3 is TGTGCCAGTAGTGAACATTACACGCGACAGGGGGCAAACACTGAAGCTTTCTTT. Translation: CASSEHYTRQGANTEAFF.

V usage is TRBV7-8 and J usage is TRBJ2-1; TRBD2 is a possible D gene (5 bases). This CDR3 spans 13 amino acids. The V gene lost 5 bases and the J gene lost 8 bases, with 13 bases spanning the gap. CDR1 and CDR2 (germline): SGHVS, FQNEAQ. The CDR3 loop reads CASSTGLYDEQFF. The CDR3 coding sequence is TGTGCCAGCAGCACTGGACTGTACGATGAGCAGTTCTTC.

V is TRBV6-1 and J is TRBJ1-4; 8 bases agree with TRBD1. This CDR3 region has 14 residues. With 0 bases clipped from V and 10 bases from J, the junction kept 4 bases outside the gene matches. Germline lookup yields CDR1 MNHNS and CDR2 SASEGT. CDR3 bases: TGTGCCAGCAGTGAAGCCGGGACAGGCCTAAAACTGTTTTTT. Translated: CASSEAGTGLKLFF.

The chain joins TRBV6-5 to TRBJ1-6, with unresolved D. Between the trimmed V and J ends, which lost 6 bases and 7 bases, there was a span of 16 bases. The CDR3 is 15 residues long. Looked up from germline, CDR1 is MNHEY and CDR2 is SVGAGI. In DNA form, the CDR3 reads TGTGCCAGCAGATTGGGAGAATGGGTAAATTCACCCCTCCACTTT. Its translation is CASRLGEWVNSPLHF.

DNA for the CDR3: TGTGCCAGCAGCTTAGGGAACAGGGTCACCATATATTTT. As protein: CASSLGNRVTIYF. This chain joins TRBV11-2 and TRBJ1-3; possible D gene TRBD1, 6 bases. CDR1 is SGHAT and CDR2 is FQNNGV in the germline V gene. This CDR3 is built from 13 residues. V dropped 1 base and J dropped 9 bases, with 10 bases sitting between them.

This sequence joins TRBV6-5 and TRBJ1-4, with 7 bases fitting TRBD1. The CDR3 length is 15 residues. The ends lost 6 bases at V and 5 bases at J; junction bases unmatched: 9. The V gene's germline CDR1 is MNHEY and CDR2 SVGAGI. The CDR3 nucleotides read TGTGCCAGCAGACACCGGGACAGCATAAATGAAAAACTGTTTTTT. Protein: CASRHRDSINEKLFF.

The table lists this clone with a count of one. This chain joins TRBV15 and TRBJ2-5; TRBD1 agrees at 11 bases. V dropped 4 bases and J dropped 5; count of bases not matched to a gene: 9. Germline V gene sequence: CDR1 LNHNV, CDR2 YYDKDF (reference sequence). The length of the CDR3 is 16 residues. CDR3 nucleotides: TGTGCCACCAGCATCCCCGGGACAGGGGGTGAGGAGACCCAGTACTTC. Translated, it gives CATSIPGTGGEETQYF. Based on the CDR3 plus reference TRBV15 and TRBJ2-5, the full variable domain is DAMVIQNPRYQVTQFGKPVTLSCSQTLNHNVMYWYQQKSSQAPKLLFHYYDKDFNNEADTPDNFQSRRPNTSFCFLDIRSPGLGDTAMYLCATSIPGTGGEETQYFGPGTRLLVL.

The CDR3 spells CATSGGGGNQPQHF. DNA of the CDR3: TGTGCCACCAGTGGAGGAGGAGGCAATCAGCCCCAGCATTTT. The rearrangement joins TRBV15 to TRBJ1-5; D not certain. The CDR3 is made up of 14 amino acids. Trimming removed 6 bases at V and 2 bases at J, with 11 bases between. In germline, CDR1 is LNHNV, CDR2 YYDKDF (reference sequence).

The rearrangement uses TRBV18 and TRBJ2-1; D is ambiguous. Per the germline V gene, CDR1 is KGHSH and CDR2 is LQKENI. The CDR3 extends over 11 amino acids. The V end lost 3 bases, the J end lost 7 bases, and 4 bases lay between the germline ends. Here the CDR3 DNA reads TGTGCCAGCTCACCCCTGAATGAGCAGTTCTTC. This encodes CASSPLNEQFF. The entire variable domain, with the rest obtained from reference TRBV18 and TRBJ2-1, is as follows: NAGVMQNPRHLVRRRGQEARLRCSPMKGHSHVYWYRQLPEEGLKFMVYLQKENIIDESGMPKERFSAEFPKEGPSILRIQQVVRGDSAAYFCASSPLNEQFFGPGTRLTVL.

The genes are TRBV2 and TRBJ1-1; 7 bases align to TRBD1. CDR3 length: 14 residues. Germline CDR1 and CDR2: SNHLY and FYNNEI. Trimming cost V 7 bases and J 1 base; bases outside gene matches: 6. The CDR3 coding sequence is TGTGCCAGCAAACGGGACAGCAAGAACACTGAAGCTTTCTTT. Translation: CASKRDSKNTEAFF.

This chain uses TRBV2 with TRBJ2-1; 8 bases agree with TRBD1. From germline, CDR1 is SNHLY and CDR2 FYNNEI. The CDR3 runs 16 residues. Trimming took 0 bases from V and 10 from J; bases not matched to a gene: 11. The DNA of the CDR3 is TGTGCCAGCAGTGAAGCGCTTATGGCAGGGGGCCGGGAGCAGTTCTTC. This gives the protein CASSEALMAGGREQFF.

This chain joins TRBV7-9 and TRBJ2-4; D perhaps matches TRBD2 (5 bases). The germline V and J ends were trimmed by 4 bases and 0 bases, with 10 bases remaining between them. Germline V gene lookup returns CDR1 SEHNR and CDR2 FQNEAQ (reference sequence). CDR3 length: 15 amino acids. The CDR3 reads CASSSGSLAKNIQYF. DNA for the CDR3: TGTGCCAGCAGCTCGGGGTCCCTAGCCAAAAACATTCAGTACTTC.

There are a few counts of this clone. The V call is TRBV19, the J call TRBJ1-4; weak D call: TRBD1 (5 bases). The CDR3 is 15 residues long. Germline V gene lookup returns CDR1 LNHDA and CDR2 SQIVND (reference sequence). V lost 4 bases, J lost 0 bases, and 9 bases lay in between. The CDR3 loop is CASSTRAATNEKLFF. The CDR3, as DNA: TGTGCCAGTAGTACCAGGGCCGCAACTAATGAAAAACTGTTTTTT. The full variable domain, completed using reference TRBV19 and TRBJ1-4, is DGGITQSPKYLFRKEGQNVTLSCEQNLNHDAMYWYRQDPGQGLRLIYYSQIVNDFQKGDIAEGYSVSREKKESFPLTVTSAQKNPTAFYLCASSTRAATNEKLFFGSGTQLSVL.

Written as DNA, the CDR3 is TGTGCCAGCAGCGAGGGACTAGCGGGAGTAGGTACAGATACGCAGTATTTT. Encoded protein: CASSEGLAGVGTDTQYF. The chain is built from TRBV11-2 and TRBJ2-3; the match to TRBD2 covers 14 bases. The CDR3 runs 17 residues. The junction had 7 bases not matched to a gene; V was cut back by 5 bases and J by 3 bases. CDR1 SGHAT and CDR2 FQNNGV come from the germline V gene.

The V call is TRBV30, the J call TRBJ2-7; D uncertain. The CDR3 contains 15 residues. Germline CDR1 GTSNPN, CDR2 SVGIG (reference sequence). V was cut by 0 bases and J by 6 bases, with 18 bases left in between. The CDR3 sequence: CAWSVVPRKFSEQYF. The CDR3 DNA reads TGTGCCTGGAGTGTAGTGCCCAGGAAATTTTCCGAGCAGTACTTC.

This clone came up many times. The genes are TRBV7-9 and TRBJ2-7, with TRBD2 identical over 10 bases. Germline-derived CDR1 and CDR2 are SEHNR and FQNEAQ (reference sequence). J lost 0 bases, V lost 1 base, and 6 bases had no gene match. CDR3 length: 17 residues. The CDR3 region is CASSLGTSGIFSYEQYF. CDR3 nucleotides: TGTGCCAGCAGCTTAGGGACTAGCGGTATTTTCTCCTACGAGCAGTACTTC.

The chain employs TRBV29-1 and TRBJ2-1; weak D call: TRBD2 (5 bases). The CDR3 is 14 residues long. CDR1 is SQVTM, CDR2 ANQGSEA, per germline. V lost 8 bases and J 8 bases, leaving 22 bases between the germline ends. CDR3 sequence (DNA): TGCAGCAGCGCCCACAGCCTAATGAGGGATGAGCAGTTCTTC. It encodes CSSAHSLMRDEQFF.

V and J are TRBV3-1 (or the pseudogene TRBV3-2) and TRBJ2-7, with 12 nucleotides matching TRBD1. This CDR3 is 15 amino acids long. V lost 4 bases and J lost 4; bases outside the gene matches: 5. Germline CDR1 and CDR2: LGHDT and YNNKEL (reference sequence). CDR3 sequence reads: CASSPGTGGGYEQYF. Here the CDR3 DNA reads TGTGCCAGCAGCCCGGGGACAGGGGGCGGATACGAGCAGTACTTC.

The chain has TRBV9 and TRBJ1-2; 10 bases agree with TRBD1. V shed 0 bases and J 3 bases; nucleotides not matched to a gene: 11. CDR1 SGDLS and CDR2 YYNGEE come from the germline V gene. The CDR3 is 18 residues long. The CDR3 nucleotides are TGTGCCAGCAGCGTAGGGCCCCCGGGACAGGGGATTCACTATGGCTACACCTTC. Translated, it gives CASSVGPPGQGIHYGYTF.

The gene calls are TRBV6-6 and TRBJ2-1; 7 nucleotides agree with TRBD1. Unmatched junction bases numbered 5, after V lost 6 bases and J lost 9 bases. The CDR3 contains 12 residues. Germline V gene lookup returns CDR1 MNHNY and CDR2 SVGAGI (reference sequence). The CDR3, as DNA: TGTGCCAGCAGCCCAACAGGGGCTGAGCAGTTCTTC. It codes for CASSPTGAEQFF.

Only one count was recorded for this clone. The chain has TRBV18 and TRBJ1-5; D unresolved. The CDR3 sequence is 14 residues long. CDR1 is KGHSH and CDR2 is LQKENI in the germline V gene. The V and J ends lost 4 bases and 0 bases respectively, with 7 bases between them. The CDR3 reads CASSQQNSNQPQHF. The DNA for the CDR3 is TGTGCCAGCTCACAACAGAATAGCAATCAGCCCCAGCATTTT.

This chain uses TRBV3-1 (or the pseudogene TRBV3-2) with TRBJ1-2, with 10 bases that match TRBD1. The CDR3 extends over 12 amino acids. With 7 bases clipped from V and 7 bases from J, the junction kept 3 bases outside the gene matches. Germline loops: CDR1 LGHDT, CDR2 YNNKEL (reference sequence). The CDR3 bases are TGTGCCAGCAACGACAGGGGGCTTGGCTACACCTTC. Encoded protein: CASNDRGLGYTF.

The CDR3 nucleotides are TGTGCCAGCAGTATACCCCGGACTGCTAACTATGGCTACACCTTC. Translating it yields CASSIPRTANYGYTF. J is TRBJ1-2 and V is TRBV28; D ambiguous. This CDR3 is built from 15 residues. Germline loops: CDR1 MDHEN, CDR2 SYDVKM. With 5 bases removed from V and 0 bases from J, the gap between germline ends came to 13 bases.

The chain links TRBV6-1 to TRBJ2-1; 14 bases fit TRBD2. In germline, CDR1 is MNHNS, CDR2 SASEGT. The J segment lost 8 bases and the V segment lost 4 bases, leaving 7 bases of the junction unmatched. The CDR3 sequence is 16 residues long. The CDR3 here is CASSGRLAGGPDEQFF. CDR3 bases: TGTGCCAGCAGTGGACGACTAGCGGGAGGGCCGGATGAGCAGTTCTTC.